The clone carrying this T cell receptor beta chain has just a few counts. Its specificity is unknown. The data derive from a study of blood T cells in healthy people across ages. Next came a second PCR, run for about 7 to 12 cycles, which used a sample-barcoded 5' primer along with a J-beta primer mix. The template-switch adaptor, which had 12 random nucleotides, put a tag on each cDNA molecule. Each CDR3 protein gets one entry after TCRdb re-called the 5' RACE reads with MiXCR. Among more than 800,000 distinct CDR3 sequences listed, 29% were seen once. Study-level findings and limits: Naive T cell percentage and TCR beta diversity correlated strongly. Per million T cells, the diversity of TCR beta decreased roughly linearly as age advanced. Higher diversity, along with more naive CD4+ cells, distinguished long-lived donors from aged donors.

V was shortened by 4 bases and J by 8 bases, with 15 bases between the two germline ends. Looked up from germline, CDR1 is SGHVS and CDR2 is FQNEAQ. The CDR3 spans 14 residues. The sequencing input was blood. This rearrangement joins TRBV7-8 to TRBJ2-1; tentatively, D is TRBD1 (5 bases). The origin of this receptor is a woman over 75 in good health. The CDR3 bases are TGTGCCAGCAGCTGGAGACAGCTACAAGATGAGCAGTTCTTC. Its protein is CASSWRQLQDEQFF.